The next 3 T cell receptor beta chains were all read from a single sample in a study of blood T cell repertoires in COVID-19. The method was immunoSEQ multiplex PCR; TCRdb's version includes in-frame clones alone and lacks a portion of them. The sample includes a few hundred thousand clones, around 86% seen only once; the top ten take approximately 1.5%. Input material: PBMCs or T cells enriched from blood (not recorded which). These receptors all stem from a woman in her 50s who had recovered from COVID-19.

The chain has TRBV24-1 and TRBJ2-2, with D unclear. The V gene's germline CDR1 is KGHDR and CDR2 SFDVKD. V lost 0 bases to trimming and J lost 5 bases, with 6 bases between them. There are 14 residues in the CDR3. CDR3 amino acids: CATSDLPETGELFF. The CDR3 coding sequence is TGTGCCACCAGTGATTTGCCCGAGACCGGGGAGCTGTTTTTT.

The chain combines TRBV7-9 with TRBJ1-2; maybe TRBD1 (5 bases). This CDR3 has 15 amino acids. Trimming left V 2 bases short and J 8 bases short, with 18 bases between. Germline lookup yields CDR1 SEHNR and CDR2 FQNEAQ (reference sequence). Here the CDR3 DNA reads TGTGCCAGCAGCTTATCCTGGCAGGGCCCCGAGGGCTACACCTTC. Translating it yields CASSLSWQGPEGYTF.

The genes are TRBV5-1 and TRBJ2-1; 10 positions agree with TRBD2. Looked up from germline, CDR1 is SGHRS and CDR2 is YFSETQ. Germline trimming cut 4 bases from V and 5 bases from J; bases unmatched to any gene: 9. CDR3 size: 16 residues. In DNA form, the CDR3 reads TGCGCCAGCAGCGCCCGCAGCGGGAGGGGGCACAATGAGCAGTTCTTC. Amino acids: CASSARSGRGHNEQFF.